The rows below give T cell receptor beta chains drawn from one sample of a study of shared clonotypes between healthy human individuals. The method was immunoSEQ multiplex PCR; TCRdb's version includes in-frame clones alone and lacks a portion of them. The data contain roughly 2.4 million clones, around 95% of them singletons. Sequencing input: naive CD4+ T cells sorted from blood. These receptor sequences come from a man aged 18 to 30 in good health. Both conserved end residues are part of each CDR3. A D gene is named only where the DNA matches it firmly. Size is stated for part of the rows, as once, few or many counts, or as a class when the clone is expanded.

NA	TRBD1	TRBV7-3	TRBJ1-2	CASSSPIPGQGRGYTF	TGTGCCAGCAGCTCACCCATCCCGGGACAGGGCAGAGGCTACACCTTC
NA	NA	TRBV9	TRBJ2-2	CASSPTLGGELFF	TGTGCCAGCAGCCCGACGCTGGGTGGGGAGCTGTTTTTT
NA	TRBD1	TRBV6-6	TRBJ2-7	CASSYPPGQGAGEQYF	TGTGCCAGCAGTTACCCCCCGGGACAGGGGGCGGGCGAGCAGTACTTC
few	NA	TRBV28	TRBJ1-2	CASRPNYGYTF	TGTGCCAGCAGACCTAACTATGGCTACACCTTC
NA	TRBD1	TRBV2	TRBJ2-4	CASIFPGTGGKNIQYF	TGTGCCAGCATATTTCCCGGGACAGGGGGTAAAAACATTCAGTACTTC
NA	NA	TRBV19	TRBJ2-2	CASSMGRGTSRFPGELFF	TGTGCCAGTAGTATGGGCCGAGGCACTAGCAGGTTTCCCGGGGAGCTGTTTTTT
NA	TRBD2	TRBV7-9	TRBJ2-5	CASSLGLAGVTETQYF	TGTGCCAGCAGCCTTGGACTAGCGGGAGTTACGGAGACCCAGTACTTC
few	NA	TRBV9	TRBJ1-1	CASSVDREGTEAFF	TGTGCCAGCAGCGTAGACAGGGAGGGCACTGAAGCTTTCTTT
NA	TRBD2	TRBV10-1	TRBJ2-3	CASSERPSGGRDTQYF	TGCGCCAGCAGTGAGAGACCTAGCGGGGGGAGAGATACGCAGTATTTT
NA	TRBD1	TRBV11-2	TRBJ1-4	CASRPGRQGANEKLFF	TGTGCCAGCCGCCCAGGTCGACAGGGGGCTAATGAAAAACTGTTTTTT
NA	TRBD1	TRBV28	TRBJ2-3	CASSLRQGADTQYF	TGTGCCAGCAGTTTACGACAGGGAGCAGATACGCAGTATTTT
NA	NA	TRBV4-1	TRBJ1-2	CASGPTGTSGGGYTF	TGCGCCAGCGGACCAACCGGGACTTCGGGCGGCGGCTACACCTTC
NA	TRBD1	TRBV6-5	TRBJ2-7	CASSADRVSYEQYF	TGTGCCAGCAGTGCGGACAGGGTCTCCTACGAGCAGTACTTC
NA	NA	TRBV13	TRBJ2-5	CASSLSVPGRLETQYF	TGTGCCAGCAGCTTAAGCGTCCCCGGCCGACTTGAGACCCAGTACTTC
NA	TRBD2	TRBV5-4	TRBJ2-3	CASSPIRGGGTDTQYF	TGTGCCAGCAGCCCCATCCGTGGGGGGGGCACAGATACGCAGTATTTT
NA	TRBD2	TRBV6-6	TRBJ2-7	CASSYKSSGAYEQYF	TGTGCCAGCAGTTACAAGTCTAGCGGGGCCTACGAGCAGTACTTC
NA	NA	TRBV5-6	TRBJ1-2	CARRRHNYGYTF	TGTGCCAGAAGGAGGCATAACTATGGCTACACCTTC
NA	TRBD2	TRBV9	TRBJ2-5	CASSGGLAVETQYF	TGTGCCAGCAGCGGGGGACTAGCGGTAGAGACCCAGTACTTC
NA	TRBD1	TRBV5-1	TRBJ1-1	CASSLGDRKNTEAFF	TGCGCCAGCAGCTTGGGGGACAGGAAGAACACTGAAGCTTTCTTT
NA	NA	TRBV30	TRBJ1-3	CAWSSDSGNTIYF	TGTGCCTGGAGTTCAGACTCTGGAAACACCATATATTTT
NA	TRBD2	TRBV7-6	TRBJ2-1	CASSRLAGSNEQFF	TGTGCCAGCAGCCGACTAGCGGGAAGCAATGAGCAGTTCTTC
NA	TRBD1	TRBV4-2	TRBJ2-7	CASSQGYYRDRVTYEQYF	TGTGCCAGCAGCCAAGGCTACTACCGGGACAGGGTTACCTACGAGCAGTACTTC
once	NA	TRBV6-6	TRBJ1-4	CASSYLPGGGNEKLFF	TGTGCCAGCAGTTACCTCCCGGGGGGGGGTAATGAAAAACTGTTTTTT
NA	NA	TRBV5-4	TRBJ1-6	CASSLDPGNNSLHF	TGTGCCAGCAGCTTGGATCCGGGAAATAACTCCCTCCACTTT
NA	TRBD1	TRBV2	TRBJ1-2	CASGGTGRNYGYTF	TGTGCCAGTGGGGGGACAGGGAGGAACTATGGCTACACCTTC